This T cell receptor (beta chain) came from a study of memory CD4+ T cells and cytomegalovirus serostatus. The method was immunoSEQ multiplex PCR; TCRdb's version includes in-frame clones alone and lacks a portion of them. The sample consists of about 57,000 clones, around 80% of them appearing once. This CDR3 contains 15 residues. The J segment lost 9 bases and the V segment lost 4 bases, leaving 5 bases of the junction unmatched. In germline, CDR1 is SGHAT, CDR2 FQNNGV. Single viable CD3+CD4+CD8-CD45RO+ cells were sorted as the memory CD4+ T cells. This TCR came from an adult in good health and CMV-seronegative. The J gene is TRBJ1-6, the V gene TRBV11-2; the match to TRBD1 covers 11 bases. Sequences were obtained from memory CD4+ T cells from blood. For the CDR3, the DNA is TGTGCCAGCAGCTGGGGGGACAGGGGGAGTTCACCCCTCCACTTT. Translating it yields CASSWGDRGSSPLHF. The whole variable domain, filled in from reference TRBV11-2 and TRBJ1-6, reads EAGVAQSPRYKIIEKRQSVAFWCNPISGHATLYWYQQILGQGPKLLIQFQNNGVVDDSQLPKDRFSAERLKGVDSTLKIQPAKLEDSAVYLCASSWGDRGSSPLHFGNGTRLTVT.